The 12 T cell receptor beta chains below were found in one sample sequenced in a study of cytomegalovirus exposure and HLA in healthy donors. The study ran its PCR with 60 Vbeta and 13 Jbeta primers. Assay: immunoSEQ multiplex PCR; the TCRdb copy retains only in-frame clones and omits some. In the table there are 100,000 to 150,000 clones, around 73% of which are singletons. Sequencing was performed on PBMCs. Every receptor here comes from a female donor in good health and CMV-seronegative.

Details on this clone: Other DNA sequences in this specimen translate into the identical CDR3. CDR3 protein: CASSFSGNEQFF. CDR3 in DNA: TGTGCCAGCAGCTTCAGCGGGAATGAGCAGTTCTTC. This rearrangement joins TRBV7-3 to TRBJ2-1; tentatively, D is TRBD2 (6 bases). The CDR3 extends over 12 amino acids. Germline CDR1 and CDR2: SGHTA and FQGTGA. V was shortened by 3 bases and J by 7 bases, with 7 bases between the two germline ends.

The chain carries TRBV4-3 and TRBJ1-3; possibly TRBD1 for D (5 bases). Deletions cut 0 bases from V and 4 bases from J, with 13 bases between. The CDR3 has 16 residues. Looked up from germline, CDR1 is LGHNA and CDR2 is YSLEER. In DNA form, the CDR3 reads TGCGCCAGCAGCCAAGATTCAGCGGGGGGGGGAAACACCATATATTTT. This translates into CASSQDSAGGGNTIYF.

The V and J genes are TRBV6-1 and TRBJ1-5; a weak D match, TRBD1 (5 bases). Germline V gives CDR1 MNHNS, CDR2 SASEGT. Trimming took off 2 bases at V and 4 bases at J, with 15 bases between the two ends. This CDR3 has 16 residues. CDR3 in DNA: TGTGCCAGCAGTGAATGGGGCAGGGAAGTTAATCAGCCCCAGCATTTT. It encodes CASSEWGREVNQPQHF.

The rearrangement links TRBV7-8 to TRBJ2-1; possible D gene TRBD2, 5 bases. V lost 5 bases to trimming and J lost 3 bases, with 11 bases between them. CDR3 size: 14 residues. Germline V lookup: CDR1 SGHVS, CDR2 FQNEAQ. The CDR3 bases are TGTGCCAGCAGCCCAACCGGGATCTACAATGAGCAGTTCTTC. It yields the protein CASSPTGIYNEQFF.

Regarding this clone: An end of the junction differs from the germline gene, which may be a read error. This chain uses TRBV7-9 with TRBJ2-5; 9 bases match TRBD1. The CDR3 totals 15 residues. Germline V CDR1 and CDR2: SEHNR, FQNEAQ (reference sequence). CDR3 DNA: TGTTCCAGCAGCCAAGCCACAGGGGGCTGGAAGACCCAGTACTTC. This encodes CSSSQATGGWKTQYF.

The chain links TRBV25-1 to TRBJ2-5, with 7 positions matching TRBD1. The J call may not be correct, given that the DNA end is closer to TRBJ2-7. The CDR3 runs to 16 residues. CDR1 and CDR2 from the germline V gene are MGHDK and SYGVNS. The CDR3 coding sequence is TGTGCCAGCAGTGAATGGGGGCAGGGGGACACCTACGAGCAGTACTTC. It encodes CASSEWGQGDTYEQYF.

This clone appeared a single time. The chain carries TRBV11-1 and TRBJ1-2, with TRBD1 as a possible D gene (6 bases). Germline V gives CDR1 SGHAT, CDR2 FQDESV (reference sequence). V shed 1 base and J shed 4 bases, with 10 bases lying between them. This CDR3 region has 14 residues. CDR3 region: CASSLGLDSYGYTF. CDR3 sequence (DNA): TGTGCCAGCAGCTTAGGTTTGGACAGCTATGGCTACACCTTC.

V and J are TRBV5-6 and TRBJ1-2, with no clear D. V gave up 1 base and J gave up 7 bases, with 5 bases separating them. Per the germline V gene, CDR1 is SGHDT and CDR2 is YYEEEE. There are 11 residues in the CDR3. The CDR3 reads CASSLSGGYTF. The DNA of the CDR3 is TGTGCCAGCAGCTTGTCCGGTGGCTACACCTTC.

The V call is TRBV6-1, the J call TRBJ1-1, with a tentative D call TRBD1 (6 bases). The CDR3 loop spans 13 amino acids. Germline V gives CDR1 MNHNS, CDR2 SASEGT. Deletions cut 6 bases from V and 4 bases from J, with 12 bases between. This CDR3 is CASRQGGITEAFF. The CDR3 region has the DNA TGTGCCAGCAGACAGGGAGGGATCACTGAAGCTTTCTTT.

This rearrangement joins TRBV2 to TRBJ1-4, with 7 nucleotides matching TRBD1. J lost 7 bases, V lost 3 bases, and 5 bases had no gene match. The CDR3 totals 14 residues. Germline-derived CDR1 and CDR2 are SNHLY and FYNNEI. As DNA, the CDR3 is TGTGCCAGCAGTGAGACAAGGACAGGTGAAAAACTGTTTTTT. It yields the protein CASSETRTGEKLFF. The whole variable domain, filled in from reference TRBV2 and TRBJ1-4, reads EPEVTQTPSHQVTQMGQEVILRCVPISNHLYFYWYRQILGQKVEFLVSFYNNEISEKSEIFDDQFSVERPDGSNFTLKIRSTKLEDSAMYFCASSETRTGEKLFFGSGTQLSVL.

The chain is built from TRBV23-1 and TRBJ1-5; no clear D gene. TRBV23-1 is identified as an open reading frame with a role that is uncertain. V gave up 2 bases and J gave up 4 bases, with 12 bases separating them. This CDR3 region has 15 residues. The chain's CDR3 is CASSQPGRRNQPQHF. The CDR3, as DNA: TGCGCCAGCAGTCAACCCGGGAGGCGAAATCAGCCCCAGCATTTT.

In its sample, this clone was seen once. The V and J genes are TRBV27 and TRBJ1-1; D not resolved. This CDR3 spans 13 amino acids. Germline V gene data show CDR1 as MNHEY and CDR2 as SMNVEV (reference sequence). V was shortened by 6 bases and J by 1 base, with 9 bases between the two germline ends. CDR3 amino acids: CASRTGKNTEAFF. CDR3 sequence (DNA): TGTGCCAGCAGGACCGGGAAGAACACTGAAGCTTTCTTT.